This T cell receptor beta chain was identified during a study of blood T cell repertoires in COVID-19. For the study at large: From the United States, Italy and Spain came samples of acute and convalescent COVID-19. T cells, B-cell-depleted T cells, or PBMCs supplied cDNA or gDNA.

Source study methods: Scientists estimated how many nucleated cells there were by amplifying reference gene primers. Measured with immunoSEQ multiplex PCR; TCRdb has only the in-frame clones, and not every one. V and J calls plus clone size are reproduced from that table; the DNA served to infer D and trimming. The repertoire consists of roughly 86,000 clones, with roughly 89% occurring once and the leading ten covering 1.9%. The CDR3 is 13 amino acids. Germline CDR1 MRHNA, CDR2 SNTAGT. V was trimmed by 4 bases and J by 4 bases, leaving 7 bases between them. The rearrangement uses TRBV6-4 and TRBJ2-2; no clear D gene. The specimen was peripheral blood. The receptor's source is a woman aged 50 to 65 in a cohort sampled during active COVID-19. CDR3 protein: CASSVSVTGELFF. In DNA form, the CDR3 reads TGTGCCAGCAGTGTATCGGTCACCGGGGAGCTGTTTTTT.